Listed below are T cell receptor beta chains from one sample, sequenced in a study of monozygotic twins with inflammatory bowel disease. TCRdb derives one entry per CDR3 protein from the 5' RACE reads, leaving out DNA. With around 410,000 distinct CDR3 sequences in the sample, the ten largest clones hold around 2.3%. Sequenced sample: blood. Receptor source: a human donor with ulcerative colitis or Crohn's disease, or a healthy co-twin of an affected twin (not recorded which). The CDR3 runs from the conserved cysteine through the conserved F or W.

TRBJ2-7 | TRBV2 | CASSRDRASYEQYF
TRBJ2-2 | TRBV6-1 | CASSELGPGGTGELFF
TRBJ2-5 | TRBV7-2 | CASSLLVGRETQYF
TRBJ1-6 | TRBV7-2 | CASSFFDSNSPLHF
TRBJ2-1 | TRBV29-1 | CSVVLAATYNEQFF
TRBJ2-5 | TRBV12-3/TRBV12-4 | CASSGSSGETQYF
TRBJ2-1 | TRBV19 | CASSSPGLAGSSSYNEQFF
TRBJ2-1 | TRBV5-5 | CASSSQDELFF
TRBJ2-5 | TRBV12-5 | CASGSGKTQYF
TRBJ1-5 | TRBV11-2 | CASSLEGQADQPQHF
TRBJ2-3 | TRBV5-1 | CASSSNLDRVSTDTQYF
TRBJ2-1 | TRBV11-2 | CASSLDRGQYNEQFF
TRBJ1-6 | TRBV18 | CASSYSGQSDNSPLHF
TRBJ1-2 | TRBV4-1 | CASSHGRGGYTF
TRBJ2-1 | TRBV19 | CASSMGLAWNEQFF
TRBJ1-4 | TRBV12-3/TRBV12-4 | CASSRRQGVGNGKLFF
TRBJ2-5 | TRBV6-1 | CASSADRGIETQYF